This T cell receptor beta chain emerged from a study of blood T cell repertoires in COVID-19. Overall study context: COVID-19 samples from acute and convalescent phases originated in the United States, Italy and Spain. Nucleic acid was either cDNA or gDNA, and it came from T cells, B-cell-depleted T cells, or PBMCs.

The V segment lost 9 bases and the J segment 0 bases; nucleotides outside the gene matches: 9. Germline CDR1 is LNHDA and CDR2 is SQIVND (reference sequence). The CDR3 covers 16 residues. Per the original data handling: Scientists estimated how many nucleated cells there were by amplifying reference gene primers. Sequencing used immunoSEQ multiplex PCR; TCRdb keeps in-frame clones, though not all of them. V, J and clone size reflect that table, while D and trimming were determined from the DNA. There are about 54,000 clones in the sample; about 91% occur only once, and 7.3% lies in the top ten. Input material: peripheral blood. This receptor was obtained from a woman aged 55-69 years with active or convalescent COVID-19. The rearrangement uses TRBV19 and TRBJ1-1, with 11 bases lining up with TRBD1. CDR3 sequence reads: CASRDRGTRMNTEAFF. The CDR3, as DNA: TGTGCCAGCCGGGACAGGGGGACGCGGATGAACACTGAAGCTTTCTTT.